This entry features one T cell receptor beta chain sequence. The repertoire was sequenced with immunoSEQ multiplex PCR; TCRdb's copy has only in-frame clones and lacks some. Altogether under 65,000 clones are present, 65% to 90% being singletons, with the ten largest covering 1.3%. This CDR3 has 15 residues. The V and J ends lost 4 bases and 4 bases, in that order; junction bases with no gene match: 6. Germline CDR1 is SGDLS and CDR2 is YYNGEE. This sample is drawn from a study of blood T cell repertoires in COVID-19. The chain couples TRBV9 to TRBJ1-5, with 9 bases lining up with TRBD1. The clonotype originates from a man between 60 and 70 years old with acute or convalescent COVID-19. Material for sequencing was peripheral blood. The CDR3 spells CASSPRTGANQPQHF. The DNA for the CDR3 is TGTGCCAGCAGCCCAAGGACAGGGGCGAATCAGCCCCAGCATTTT.